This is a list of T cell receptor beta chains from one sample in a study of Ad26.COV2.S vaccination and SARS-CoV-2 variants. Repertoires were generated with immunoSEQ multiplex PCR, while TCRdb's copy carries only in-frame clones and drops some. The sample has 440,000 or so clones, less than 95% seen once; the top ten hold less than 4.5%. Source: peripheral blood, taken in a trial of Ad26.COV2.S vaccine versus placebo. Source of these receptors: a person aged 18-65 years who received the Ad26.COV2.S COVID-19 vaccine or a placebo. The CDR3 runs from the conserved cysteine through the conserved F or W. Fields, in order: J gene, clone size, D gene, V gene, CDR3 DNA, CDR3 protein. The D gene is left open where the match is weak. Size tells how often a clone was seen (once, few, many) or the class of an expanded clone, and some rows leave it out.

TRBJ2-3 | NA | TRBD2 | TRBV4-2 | TGTGCCAGCAGCCAAGCTCCCCCGGGGGGAGACGGCGCAGATACGCAGTATTTT | CASSQAPPGGDGADTQYF
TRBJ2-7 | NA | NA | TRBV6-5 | TGTGCCAGCAGCCGCGTGCTGGGGGAGCAGTACTTC | CASSRVLGEQYF
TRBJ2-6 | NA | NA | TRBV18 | TGTGCCAGCTCAGCAAACAGGGCTGGGGCCAACGTCCTGACTTTC | CASSANRAGANVLTF
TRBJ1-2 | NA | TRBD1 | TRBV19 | TGTGCCAGTAGTTCCCCTCGGACAGGGGATTTCGGCTACACCTTC | CASSSPRTGDFGYTF
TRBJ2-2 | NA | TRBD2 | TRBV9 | TGTGCCAGCCGGGGGGCCGGGGAGCTGTTTTTT | CASRGAGELFF
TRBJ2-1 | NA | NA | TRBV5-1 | TGCGCCAGCAGCTTGGCTCGCCTAGTGAACAATGAGCAGTTCTTC | CASSLARLVNNEQFF
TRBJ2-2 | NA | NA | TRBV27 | TGTGCCAGCCAGCTCCAGGGCACCGGGGAGCTGTTTTTT | CASQLQGTGELFF
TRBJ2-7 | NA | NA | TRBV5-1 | TGCGCCAGCAGCTTGCGTCCAGGTGGCGACGAGCAGTACTTC | CASSLRPGGDEQYF
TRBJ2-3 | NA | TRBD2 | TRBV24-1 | TGTGCCACCAGTGATTTGACTAGCGGCACAGATACGCAGTATTTT | CATSDLTSGTDTQYF
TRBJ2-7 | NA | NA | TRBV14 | TGTGCCAGCAGCCAAGTGGCTGCCTGGGGCGAGCAGTACTTC | CASSQVAAWGEQYF
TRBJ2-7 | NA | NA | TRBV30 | TGTGCCTGGGTACAGAGTAGCTACGAGCAGTACTTC | CAWVQSSYEQYF
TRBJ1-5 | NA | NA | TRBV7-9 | TGTGCCAGCAGCTTAGAGGGGTTAAATCAGCCCCAGCATTTT | CASSLEGLNQPQHF
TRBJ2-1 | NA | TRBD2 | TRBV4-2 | TGTGCCAGCAGCCAACAAGAAGGACCCCGAAATCGACTAGCGGGCTCCTACAATGAGCAGTTCTTC | CASSQQEGPRNRLAGSYNEQFF
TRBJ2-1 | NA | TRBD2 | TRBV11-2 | TGTGCCAGCAGCCCGACAGCGGGAGGGTGGTACAATGAGCAGTTCTTC | CASSPTAGGWYNEQFF
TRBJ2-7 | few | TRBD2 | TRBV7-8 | TGTGCCAGCAGAACCGGACTAGCGGGAGATCACGAGCAGTACTTC | CASRTGLAGDHEQYF
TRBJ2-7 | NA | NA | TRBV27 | TGTGCCAGCAGTCTTGGTCAGGGTACCGAGCAGTACTTC | CASSLGQGTEQYF
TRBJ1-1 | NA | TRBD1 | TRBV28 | TGTGCCAGCAGTTTGACAGGGTTGTACACTGAAGCTTTCTTT | CASSLTGLYTEAFF
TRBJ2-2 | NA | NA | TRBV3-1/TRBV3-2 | TGTGCCAGCAGTGAATCGAACACCGGGGAGCTGTTTTTT | CASSESNTGELFF